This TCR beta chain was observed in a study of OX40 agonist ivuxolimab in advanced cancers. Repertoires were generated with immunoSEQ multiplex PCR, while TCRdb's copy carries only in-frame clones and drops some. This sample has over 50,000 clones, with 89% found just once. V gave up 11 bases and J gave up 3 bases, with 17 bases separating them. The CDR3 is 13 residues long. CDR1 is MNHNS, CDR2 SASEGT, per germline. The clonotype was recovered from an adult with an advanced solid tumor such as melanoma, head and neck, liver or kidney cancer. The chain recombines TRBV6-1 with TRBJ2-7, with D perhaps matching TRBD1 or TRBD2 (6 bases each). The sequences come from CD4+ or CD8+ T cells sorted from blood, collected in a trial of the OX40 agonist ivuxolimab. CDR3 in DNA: TGTGCCTCTCGGGAGACAGGCAACTACGAGCAGTACTTC. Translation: CASRETGNYEQYF.